This T cell receptor (beta chain) derives from a study of blood T cell repertoires in COVID-19. The wider study: The origin of the acute and convalescent COVID-19 samples was the United States, Italy and Spain. The analysed material was cDNA or gDNA that came from T cells, B-cell-depleted T cells, or PBMCs.

The V end was cut by 1 base, the J end by 1 base, with 10 bases between. Per the germline V gene, CDR1 is MNHEY and CDR2 is SVGEGT. CDR3 size: 15 residues. This clone was observed a single time. Original methodology: Counts of nucleated cells, estimated from reference gene primer amplification, were obtained. Using immunoSEQ multiplex PCR, the repertoire was profiled, and TCRdb retains in-frame clones only, with some absent. V and J calls and clone size follow that table, whereas D and trimming were derived from the DNA. The sample gives some 250,000 clones, around 90% of which show up once; roughly 0.8% is in the top ten.

The receptor's source is a woman aged 30 to 39 with acute or convalescent COVID-19. Sample: peripheral blood. The chain is built from TRBV6-2 or TRBV6-3 and TRBJ2-5; no reliable D call. In DNA form, the CDR3 reads TGTGCCAGCAGTTACTGGTTTTCGGTCCAAGAGACCCAGTACTTC. Residues: CASSYWFSVQETQYF.